This T cell receptor (beta chain) was documented in a study of neurological immune-mediated disorders. This clonotype was seen at least ten times. TCRdb independently ran MiXCR on the 5' RACE reads; one entry per CDR3 protein. This sample yields 18,000 or so distinct CDR3 sequences, of which roughly 15% are seen a single time; approximately 8% belongs to the top ten. This CDR3 spans 11 amino acids. Germline CDR1 is DFQATT and CDR2 is SNEGSKA (reference sequence). The V end was cut by 2 bases, the J end by 1 base, with 2 bases between. The chain employs TRBV20-1 and TRBJ2-5; D ambiguous. The sample was CD4+ T cells from blood. The receptor was isolated from a woman aged 60-75 years with HTLV-1-associated myelopathy (HAM/TSP). The CDR3 nucleotides read TGCAGTGCTAGACCCCAAGAGACCCAGTACTTC. Protein: CSARPQETQYF.